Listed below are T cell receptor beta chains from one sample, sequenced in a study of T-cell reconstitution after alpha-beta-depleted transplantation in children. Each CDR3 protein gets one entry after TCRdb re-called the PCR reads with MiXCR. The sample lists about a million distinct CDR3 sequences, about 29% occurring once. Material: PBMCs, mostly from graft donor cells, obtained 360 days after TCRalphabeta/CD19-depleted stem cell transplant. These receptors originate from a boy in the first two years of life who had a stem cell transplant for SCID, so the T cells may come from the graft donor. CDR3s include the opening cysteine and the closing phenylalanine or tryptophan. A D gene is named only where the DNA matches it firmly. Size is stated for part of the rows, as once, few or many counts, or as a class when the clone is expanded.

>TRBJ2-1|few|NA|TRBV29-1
CSVEHNEQFF
TGCAGCGTTGAGCACAATGAGCAGTTCTTC
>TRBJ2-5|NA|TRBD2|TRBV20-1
CSARGEGWETQYF
TGCAGTGCTAGAGGGGAGGGTTGGGAGACCCAGTACTTC
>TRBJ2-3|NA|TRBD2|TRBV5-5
CASSLIPTSAVNTQYF
TGTGCCAGCAGCTTGATCCCGACTAGCGCGGTCAATACGCAGTATTTT
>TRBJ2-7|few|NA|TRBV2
CASSGRLTSSYEQYF
TGTGCCAGCAGTGGTCGGCTCACCAGCTCCTACGAGCAGTACTTC
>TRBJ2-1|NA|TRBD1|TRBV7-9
CASSLTTGRGIF
TGTGCCAGCAGCTTAACGACAGGGAGAGGGATCTTC
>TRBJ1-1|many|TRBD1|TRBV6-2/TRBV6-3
CASRRTGRPEAFF
TGTGCCAGCAGGCGGACAGGGAGGCCCGAAGCTTTCTTT
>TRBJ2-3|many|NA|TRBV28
CASSLLNTDTQYF
TGTGCCAGCAGTTTATTAAACACAGATACGCAGTATTTT
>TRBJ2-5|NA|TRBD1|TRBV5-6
CASSFFGQVWETQYF
TGTGCCAGCAGCTTTTTTGGACAGGTCTGGGAGACCCAGTACTTC
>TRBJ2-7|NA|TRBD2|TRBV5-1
CASSLRLAGEQYF
TGCGCCAGCAGCTTGCGACTAGCGGGGGAGCAGTACTTC
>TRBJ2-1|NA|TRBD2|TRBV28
CASSFTLAGTLGAYNEQFF
TGTGCCAGCAGTTTCACACTAGCGGGAACTCTAGGCGCCTACAATGAGCAGTTCTTC
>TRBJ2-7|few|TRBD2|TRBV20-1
CSAIWSGAYEQYF
TGCAGTGCTATATGGAGCGGGGCCTACGAGCAGTACTTC
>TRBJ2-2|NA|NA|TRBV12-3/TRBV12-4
CASSARGRGTGELFF
TGTGCCAGCAGCGCGAGGGGCAGAGGCACCGGGGAGCTGTTTTTT
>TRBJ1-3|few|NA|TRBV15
CATSRDRSISGNTIYF
TGTGCCACCAGCAGAGACAGATCAATCTCTGGAAACACCATATATTTT
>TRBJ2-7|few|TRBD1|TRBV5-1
CASSLEGWTGHEQYF
TGCGCCAGCAGCTTGGAGGGGTGGACAGGGCACGAGCAGTACTTC
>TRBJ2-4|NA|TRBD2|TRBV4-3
CASSQEEREGLENIQYF
TGCGCCAGCAGCCAAGAGGAGAGGGAGGGATTAGAGAACATTCAGTACTTC
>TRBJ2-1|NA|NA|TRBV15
CATSRDPPRGGDEQFF
TGTGCCACCAGCAGAGACCCCCCCCGGGGTGGGGATGAGCAGTTCTTC
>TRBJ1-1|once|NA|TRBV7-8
CASSLEETSNTEAFF
TGTGCCAGCAGCTTAGAAGAGACTTCGAACACTGAAGCTTTCTTT
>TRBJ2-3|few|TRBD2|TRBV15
CATSRYSGAEDTQYF
TGTGCCACCAGCAGATATAGCGGGGCTGAAGATACGCAGTATTTT
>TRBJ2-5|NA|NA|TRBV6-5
CASSYRGGDETQYF
TGTGCCAGCAGTTATAGGGGGGGGGACGAGACCCAGTACTTC
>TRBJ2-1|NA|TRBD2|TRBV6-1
CASSPIQQRGEQFF
TGTGCCAGCAGTCCGATACAGCAGCGGGGCGAGCAGTTCTTC
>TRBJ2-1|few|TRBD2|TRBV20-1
CSARDIAGGPGNEQFF
TGCAGTGCTAGAGATATTGCGGGGGGGCCAGGCAATGAGCAGTTCTTC
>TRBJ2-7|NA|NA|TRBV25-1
CASSEPGTREQYF
TGTGCCAGCAGTGAACCCGGGACAAGGGAGCAGTACTTC
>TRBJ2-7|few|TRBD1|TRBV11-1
CASSLVWSRDRVSYEQYF
TGTGCCAGCAGCTTAGTTTGGAGCCGGGACAGGGTAAGCTACGAGCAGTACTTC
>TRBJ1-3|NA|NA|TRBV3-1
CASSQVRNSGNTIYF
TGTGCCAGCAGCCAAGTACGGAACTCTGGAAACACCATATATTTT
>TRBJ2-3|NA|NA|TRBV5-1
CASREGILSTDTQYF
TGCGCCAGCCGCGAGGGGATTCTAAGCACAGATACGCAGTATTTT
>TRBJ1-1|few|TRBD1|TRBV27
CASRRTGWNTEAFF
TGTGCCAGCAGACGGACAGGGTGGAACACTGAAGCTTTCTTT